This passage covers 5 T cell receptor beta chains from one sample sequenced in a study of T cells expressing NK-cell markers. TCRdb reanalyzed the 5' RACE reads and collapses them to one entry per CDR3 protein, without DNA. Its clone listing holds roughly 430,000 distinct CDR3 sequences. The sample was blood T cells: a sorted CD56 or NKG2C T cell subset, CD4+ or CD8+ T cells, or bulk PBMC T cells (not recorded which). The receptors originated from a woman between 18 and 75 years old in good health.

The CDR3 reads CSATRGLTTNYGYTF. V gene TRBV20-1 combines with J gene TRBJ1-2. Germline CDR1 DFQATT, CDR2 SNEGSKA (reference sequence). CDR3 length equals 15 residues.

The rearrangement joins TRBV12-3 or TRBV12-4 to TRBJ2-2. The CDR3 is 14 amino acids. The CDR3 spells CASSFSGYTGELFF.

The rearrangement uses TRBV7-2 and TRBJ1-1; TCRdb reports TRBD1, a call that lacks DNA to check it against. CDR3 size: 14 residues. Germline assignment: CDR1 SGHTA and CDR2 FQGNSA. CDR3 sequence: CASSLAQGAYEAFF.

This rearrangement joins TRBV29-1 to TRBJ1-1; TCRdb's D call of TRBD1 is untestable without DNA. This CDR3 comprises 12 residues. Germline CDR1 is SQVTM and CDR2 is ANQGSEA. The CDR3 region is CSWGGGNTEAFF.

The chain recombines TRBV9 with TRBJ1-6. The CDR3 spans 12 residues. Per the germline V gene, CDR1 is SGDLS and CDR2 is YYNGEE. The CDR3 reads CASSVSGSPLHF. The whole variable domain, remainder taken from reference TRBV9 and TRBJ1-6, is DSGVTQTPKHLITATGQRVTLRCSPRSGDLSVYWYQQSLDQGLQFLIQYYNGEERAKGNILERFSAQQFPDLHSELNLSSLELGDSALYFCASSVSGSPLHFGNGTRLTVT.